These 14 T cell receptor beta chains originate from one sample sequenced in a study of shared clonotypes between healthy human individuals. The assay was immunoSEQ multiplex PCR, and TCRdb's table has in-frame clones only and misses some. Of about 2,100,000 clones in the sample, around 93% were seen once. The naive CD8 fraction comprised CD45RO-negative cells positively selected for CCR7 and excluded terminally differentiated effector memory CD45RA+ cells. Sequencing was carried out using naive CD8+ T cells from PBMCs. These receptors all stem from a man between 18 and 29 years old in good health. Some clones in this sample may be carry-over from other donors' samples.

The J gene is TRBJ1-5, the V gene TRBV6-6; D perhaps matches TRBD1 (6 bases). V lost 5 bases and J lost 0, with 11 bases in between. Germline V CDR1 and CDR2: MNHNY, SVGAGI (reference sequence). This CDR3 contains 15 residues. The CDR3 nucleotides are TGTGCCAGCAGTGGTAAGGGACATAGCAATCAGCCCCAGCATTTT. Translation gives CASSGKGHSNQPQHF.

A single count supports this clone. V and J are TRBV29-1 and TRBJ2-3; D is unclear. CDR3 size: 11 residues. Trimming pared 0 bases from V and 11 bases from J, leaving 9 bases between. CDR1 and CDR2 (germline): SQVTM, ANQGSEA. This CDR3 is CSVEEGPEQYF. CDR3 DNA sequence: TGCAGCGTTGAAGAGGGTCCTGAGCAGTATTTT.

With respect to this clone: Different DNA sequences within this sample yield the same CDR3. The rearrangement joins TRBV27 to TRBJ2-1; 8 bases match TRBD2. Germline-derived CDR1 and CDR2 are MNHEY and SMNVEV (reference sequence). The V gene end was trimmed by 4 bases and the J gene end by 4 bases; junction bases not matched to a gene: 3. This CDR3 comprises 14 residues. The CDR3 sequence is CASSSTSGYNEQFF. CDR3 coding DNA: TGTGCCAGCAGTTCAACTAGCGGATACAATGAGCAGTTCTTC.

This chain links TRBV2 with TRBJ1-5, with D hard to call. With 7 bases removed from V and 5 bases from J, the gap between germline ends came to 15 bases. The germline V gene encodes CDR1 SNHLY and CDR2 FYNNEI. CDR3 size: 14 residues. CDR3: CASNPGPSYQPQHF. DNA of the CDR3: TGTGCCAGCAACCCGGGTCCTTCGTATCAGCCCCAGCATTTT.

The rearrangement joins TRBV5-6 to TRBJ1-2; tentative D call: TRBD1 (6 bases). Trimming took off 0 bases at V and 7 bases at J, with 10 bases between the two ends. The CDR3 has 13 residues. CDR1 and CDR2 (germline): SGHDT, YYEEEE. Here the CDR3 DNA reads TGTGCCAGCAGCTTGGACAGGGCTGGTGGCTACACCTTC. It encodes CASSLDRAGGYTF.

The rearrangement joins TRBV7-9 to TRBJ1-4; D gene ambiguous. Germline-derived CDR1 and CDR2 are SEHNR and FQNEAQ (reference sequence). V dropped 3 bases and J dropped 5 bases, with 16 bases sitting between them. CDR3 length: 16 residues. The chain's CDR3 is CASSFQNAGLNEKLFF. The CDR3 nucleotides read TGTGCCAGCAGCTTCCAGAACGCCGGCTTGAATGAAAAACTGTTTTTT.

The J gene is TRBJ2-2, the V gene TRBV5-1; no reliable D call. Per germline, CDR1 SGHRS and CDR2 YFSETQ. The CDR3 runs 16 residues. Trimming removed 1 base from V and 2 bases from J, with 12 bases in between. CDR3 region: CASSLPPGINTGELFF. Written as DNA, the CDR3 is TGCGCCAGCAGCTTGCCACCTGGGATCAACACCGGGGAGCTGTTTTTT.

In nucleotides, the CDR3 is TGTGCCAGCGGCTCCGCCGGGGTTGGGGGCTACACCTTC. This sequence encodes CASGSAGVGGYTF. J is TRBJ1-2 and V is TRBV5-6; D not certain. The CDR3 length is 13 residues. V lost 7 bases and J 8 bases, leaving 18 bases between the germline ends. CDR1 and CDR2 (germline): SGHDT, YYEEEE.

On this clone: Sequence at one end of the junction differs from germline and may be a read error. V gene TRBV7-6 combines with J gene TRBJ1-1; D is perhaps TRBD1 (5 bases). CDR3 length: 15 amino acids. CDR1 SGHVS and CDR2 FNYEAQ come from the germline V gene. The CDR3 loop reads CASSSTRELKTEAFF. DNA of the CDR3: TGTGCCAGCAGCTCGACCAGGGAGTTGAAGACTGAAGCTTTCTTT.

A single count supports this clone. The sample holds other DNA sequences that translate to the same CDR3. This chain links TRBV27 with TRBJ2-7; 12 bases align to TRBD2. Germline-derived CDR1 and CDR2 are MNHEY and SMNVEV (reference sequence). V shed 0 bases, J shed 4 bases, and the junction held 1 base outside the gene matches. The CDR3 covers 15 residues. The CDR3 DNA follows: TGTGCCAGCAGTTTATCCGGACTAGCGGGGTACGAGCAGTACTTC. This gives the protein CASSLSGLAGYEQYF.

The chain recombines TRBV4-1 with TRBJ2-3; D possibly corresponds to TRBD1 (8 bases). Trimming stripped 2 bases from V and 4 bases from J, with 19 bases between. This CDR3 comprises 17 residues. CDR1 MGHRA and CDR2 YSYEKL come from the germline V gene. The CDR3 sequence: CASSQQGAGVAADTQYF. CDR3 in DNA: TGCGCCAGCAGCCAACAGGGGGCGGGAGTTGCCGCAGATACGCAGTATTTT.

V and J are TRBV28 and TRBJ2-5; 14 positions match TRBD2. With V trimmed by 0 bases and J by 1 base, 1 base remained unmatched. Germline CDR1 MDHEN, CDR2 SYDVKM. The CDR3 length is 17 residues. The CDR3 nucleotides are TGTGCCAGCAGTTTATGGACTAGCGGGAGGGCCCAAGAGACCCAGTACTTC. This encodes CASSLWTSGRAQETQYF. Variable domain in full (rest from reference TRBV28 and TRBJ2-5): DVKVTQSSRYLVKRTGEKVFLECVQDMDHENMFWYRQDPGLGLRLIYFSYDVKMKEKGDIPEGYSVSREKKERFSLILESASTNQTSMYLCASSLWTSGRAQETQYFGPGTRLLVL.

This sequence joins TRBV19 and TRBJ1-1; TRBD1 agrees at 7 bases. The ends lost 7 bases at V and 4 bases at J; junction bases unmatched: 15. The CDR3 is 16 residues long. CDR1 and CDR2 from the germline V gene are LNHDA and SQIVND (reference sequence). CDR3 in DNA: TGTGCCAGTACCCTATACGGCCAGGGGGGGAGCACTGAAGCTTTCTTT. Its translation: CASTLYGQGGSTEAFF.

This chain connects TRBV7-9 to TRBJ1-2, with a tentative D call TRBD1 (6 bases). The ends were cut back, 2 bases at V and 10 bases at J, with 14 bases in the middle. CDR1 is SEHNR, CDR2 FQNEAQ, per germline (reference sequence). The CDR3 has 13 amino acids. CDR3 nucleotide sequence: TGTGCCAGCAGCTTACCCCGGGACATCGTCTACACCTTC. This encodes CASSLPRDIVYTF.